These 8 T cell receptor beta chains were sequenced from one sample in a study of cytotoxic CD8 clonotypes in ibrutinib-treated CLL. Measured with immunoSEQ multiplex PCR; TCRdb has only the in-frame clones, and not every one. The sample consists of about 21,000 clones, around 68% of them appearing once. Sequencing was performed on PBMCs, taken before ibrutinib treatment. These receptors were collected from a human donor with chronic lymphocytic leukemia.

This clone was seen a few times. J is TRBJ2-7 and V is TRBV5-4, with 7 bases fitting TRBD1. The CDR3 has 14 amino acids. Unmatched junction bases numbered 8, after V lost 5 bases and J lost 3 bases. CDR1 and CDR2 (germline): SGHNT, YYREEE (reference sequence). CDR3 loop: CASSRQGPLYEQYF. CDR3 sequence (DNA): TGTGCCAGCAGTCGACAGGGCCCCCTCTACGAGCAGTACTTC.

The chain recombines TRBV5-6 with TRBJ2-7; 8 bases line up with TRBD1. Looked up from germline, CDR1 is SGHDT and CDR2 is YYEEEE. This CDR3 comprises 13 residues. The J segment lost 6 bases and the V segment lost 5 bases, leaving 7 bases of the junction unmatched. In nucleotides, the CDR3 is TGTGCCAGCAGTCCGACAGGGGTAGGCGAGCAGTACTTC. Encoded protein: CASSPTGVGEQYF.

CDR3 coding DNA: TGTGCCATCAGTGAGTTTGGACTAGGACCAGATACGCAGTATTTT. Translated, it gives CAISEFGLGPDTQYF. The chain has TRBV10-3 and TRBJ2-3, with 7 positions matching TRBD2. Germline V gene sequence: CDR1 ENHRY, CDR2 SYGVKD. V was pared by 1 base and J by 4 bases, with 5 bases of the junction left unmatched. The CDR3 consists of 15 residues.

The chain links TRBV19 to TRBJ2-1, with D possibly matching TRBD2 (5 bases). Germline V gene lookup returns CDR1 LNHDA and CDR2 SQIVND (reference sequence). This CDR3 is 15 amino acids long. V lost 3 bases to trimming and J lost 7 bases, with 16 bases between them. The CDR3 nucleotides are TGTGCCAGTAGTATTCTCTCGGCGGGTGGAAATGAGCAGTTCTTC. It encodes CASSILSAGGNEQFF.

J is TRBJ2-2 and V is TRBV19; D remains unclear. The V end was cut by 5 bases, the J end by 6 bases, with 10 bases between. The CDR3 has 13 amino acids. CDR1 LNHDA and CDR2 SQIVND come from the germline V gene (reference sequence). For the CDR3, the DNA is TGTGCCAGTAGTCTCCTCAGTCCCGGGGAGCTGTTTTTT. It yields the protein CASSLLSPGELFF. Variable domain in full (rest from reference TRBV19 and TRBJ2-2): DGGITQSPKYLFRKEGQNVTLSCEQNLNHDAMYWYRQDPGQGLRLIYYSQIVNDFQKGDIAEGYSVSREKKESFPLTVTSAQKNPTAFYLCASSLLSPGELFFGEGSRLTVL.

The J gene is TRBJ2-7, the V gene TRBV7-2, with TRBD2 matching 8 bases. V dropped 5 bases and J dropped 5; count of bases not matched to a gene: 11. Germline V lookup: CDR1 SGHTA, CDR2 FQGNSA. The CDR3 is 15 amino acids. The CDR3 DNA sequence: TGTGCCAGCAGCCCCCTAAGCGGGAGTTCCCACGAGCAGTACTTC. Amino acid sequence: CASSPLSGSSHEQYF.

The chain is built from TRBV9 and TRBJ2-3; 12 bases fit TRBD2. The trim removed 3 bases at V and 2 bases at J, leaving 4 bases unmatched. The CDR3 runs 16 residues. Germline assignment: CDR1 SGDLS and CDR2 YYNGEE. The CDR3 DNA reads as TGTGCCAGCAGCGCTGGACTAGCGGGACTCACAGATACGCAGTATTTT. Amino acids: CASSAGLAGLTDTQYF.

This sequence joins TRBV29-1 and TRBJ2-3; 13 bases map to TRBD2. This CDR3 contains 14 residues. From germline, CDR1 is SQVTM and CDR2 ANQGSEA. Trimming cost V 6 bases and J 8 bases; bases outside gene matches: 8. CDR3 DNA sequence: TGCAGCGTGACCACTAGCGGGAGGGAGAGTACGCAGTATTTT. This gives the protein CSVTTSGRESTQYF.